This passage covers 20 T cell receptor beta chains from one sample sequenced in a study of T cells in Graves' hyperthyroidism and ophthalmopathy. Researchers amplified the TCR beta CDR3 regions from RNA transcripts. RT-PCR in the first round (using the HTBI primer set) targeted the TCR CDR3. MiXCR, applied by TCRdb to the multiplex PCR reads, yields one record per CDR3 protein. Of 500,000 or so distinct CDR3 sequences listed, approximately 17% were seen once; the top ten hold roughly 18%. The sequencing sample was made of blood. The receptors were gathered from a woman between 18 and 29 years old with Graves' ophthalmopathy.

V gene TRBV5-1 combines with J gene TRBJ2-2, with TRBD1 matching over 9 bases. There are 14 residues in the CDR3. V dropped 4 bases and J dropped 7; count of bases not matched to a gene: 5. Germline lookup yields CDR1 SGHRS and CDR2 YFSETQ. The CDR3 is CASSADRGNGELFF. In nucleotides, the CDR3 is TGCGCCAGCAGCGCGGACAGGGGTAACGGGGAGCTGTTTTTT.

This clonotype was seen at least ten times. This chain's CDR3 is CAPYEQYF. Written as DNA, the CDR3 is TGTGCCCCATACGAGCAGTACTTC. The V and J genes are TRBV30 and TRBJ2-7; D unresolved. V was clipped by 8 bases and J by 4 bases, with 3 bases between them. Germline CDR1 reads GTSNPN; CDR2 reads SVGIG (reference sequence). This CDR3 region has 8 residues.

In its sample, this clonotype was seen many times. The chain links TRBV30 to TRBJ2-5, with TRBD1 as a possible D gene (6 bases). The germline V and J ends were trimmed by 0 bases and 4 bases, with 18 bases remaining between them. The CDR3 runs to 16 residues. Germline assignment: CDR1 GTSNPN and CDR2 SVGIG (reference sequence). The CDR3 loop reads CAWSVPLVTGGETQYF. The CDR3 DNA reads as TGTGCCTGGAGTGTACCCCTCGTGACAGGTGGAGAGACCCAGTACTTC.

This chain connects TRBV6-2 or TRBV6-3 to TRBJ1-5, with 9 positions matching TRBD1. The CDR3 is 17 amino acids. The germline V gene has CDR1 MNHEY and CDR2 SVGEGT. Losses at the gene ends were 4 bases for V and 3 bases for J; bases not matched to a gene: 10. CDR3 sequence: CASSSYLDRGSNQPQHF. CDR3 DNA sequence: TGTGCCAGCAGTTCTTACCTGGACAGGGGCTCCAATCAGCCCCAGCATTTT.

The rearrangement joins TRBV28 to TRBJ1-3; 8 nucleotides match TRBD1. V shed 4 bases and J 4 bases; nucleotides not matched to a gene: 12. CDR1 and CDR2 (germline): MDHEN, SYDVKM. The CDR3 runs 17 residues. This CDR3 reads CASSSHSGRGRGNTIYF. CDR3 bases: TGTGCCAGCAGTTCCCATTCGGGCAGGGGGCGAGGAAACACCATATATTTT.

The chain recombines TRBV6-2 or TRBV6-3 with TRBJ1-5; no clear D. The CDR3 runs 17 residues. Germline V gene data show CDR1 as MNHEY and CDR2 as SVGEGT. With 5 bases removed from V and 0 bases from J, the gap between germline ends came to 17 bases. As DNA, the CDR3 is TGTGCCAGCAGTCGTGGCCTAGGATACAATAGCAATCAGCCCCAGCATTTT. It encodes CASSRGLGYNSNQPQHF.

This clonotype turned up a few times. The J gene is TRBJ1-1, the V gene TRBV4-2; 10 nucleotides line up with TRBD1. Germline values: CDR1 LGHNA, CDR2 YNFKEQ. Trimming removed 4 bases from V and 5 bases from J; junction bases left unmatched: 7. The CDR3 has 15 amino acids. The CDR3 nucleotides read TGTGCCAGCAGCCCCGGACAGGGGGAAAGGACTGAAGCTTTCTTT. Amino acid sequence: CASSPGQGERTEAFF.

The chain has TRBV7-9 and TRBJ1-3, with TRBD1 as a possible D gene (5 bases). Germline lookup yields CDR1 SEHNR and CDR2 FQNEAQ (reference sequence). The V end lost 10 bases, the J end lost 0 bases, and 13 bases lay between the germline ends. This CDR3 region has 14 residues. The CDR3 region is CATVQGDSGNTIYF. For the CDR3, the DNA is TGTGCCACCGTCCAAGGGGACTCTGGAAACACCATATATTTT.

CDR3 residues: CASRAHGGVNGETQYF. Here the CDR3 DNA reads TGTGCCAGCAGAGCCCACGGGGGGGTAAATGGAGAGACGCAGTATTTT. The rearrangement links TRBV6-2 or TRBV6-3 to TRBJ2-3, with TRBD2 matching over 8 bases. This CDR3 is built from 16 residues. CDR1 and CDR2 (germline): MNHEY, SVGEGT. The V gene end was trimmed by 6 bases and the J gene end by 9 bases; junction bases not matched to a gene: 17.

This rearrangement joins TRBV7-2 to TRBJ2-7; perhaps TRBD1 as D (5 bases). Germline assignment: CDR1 SGHTA and CDR2 FQGNSA. Between the trimmed V and J ends, which lost 0 bases and 5 bases, there was a span of 8 bases. This CDR3 is built from 13 residues. DNA for the CDR3: TGTGCCAGCAGCTTAGCGCTCAGGGACGAGCAGTACTTC. This encodes CASSLALRDEQYF.

This chain connects TRBV19 to TRBJ1-5; possibly TRBD1 for D (6 bases). The CDR3 is made up of 17 amino acids. Germline CDR1 is LNHDA and CDR2 is SQIVND (reference sequence). Trimming removed 6 bases from V and 2 bases from J, with 20 bases in between. In DNA, the CDR3 is TGTGCCAGTAGAGGGGGAGGGGGGTTTGAGGGCAATCAGCCCCAGCATTTT. Protein product: CASRGGGGFEGNQPQHF. The complete variable domain, with remaining parts taken from reference TRBV19 and TRBJ1-5, reads DGGITQSPKYLFRKEGQNVTLSCEQNLNHDAMYWYRQDPGQGLRLIYYSQIVNDFQKGDIAEGYSVSREKKESFPLTVTSAQKNPTAFYLCASRGGGGFEGNQPQHFGDGTRLSIL.

This clonotype was picked up a small number of times. This rearrangement joins TRBV12-3 or TRBV12-4 to TRBJ2-3; D might be TRBD1 or TRBD2, each matching 5 bases. The CDR3 has 14 residues. Trimming removed 5 bases at V and 4 bases at J, with 13 bases between. In nucleotides, the CDR3 is TGTGCCAGCAGTGACTCGATGGGGGCAGATACGCAGTATTTT. It yields the protein CASSDSMGADTQYF.

This chain connects TRBV6-2 or TRBV6-3 to TRBJ2-5; a possible D gene is TRBD2 (5 bases). V was cut by 6 bases and J by 5 bases, with 16 bases left in between. CDR3 length: 14 amino acids. Germline values: CDR1 MNHEY, CDR2 SVGEGT. CDR3 coding DNA: TGTGCCAGCAGCCAAGGAGGCATGAGGGAGACCCAGTACTTC. Protein product: CASSQGGMRETQYF.

This clonotype was counted many times. V is TRBV3-1 and J is TRBJ2-5; D is unresolved. This CDR3 comprises 12 residues. The V gene's germline CDR1 is LGHDT and CDR2 YNNKEL (reference sequence). The V and J ends lost 0 bases and 6 bases respectively, with 5 bases between them. DNA for the CDR3: TGTGCCAGCAGCCAAGAACACCAGACCCAGTACTTC. Protein: CASSQEHQTQYF.

This clonotype has a handful of counts. This chain uses TRBV5-1 with TRBJ2-2; TRBD2 is a possible D gene (6 bases). Germline CDR1 reads SGHRS; CDR2 reads YFSETQ. The CDR3 spans 17 residues. With 1 base removed from V and 4 bases from J, the gap between germline ends came to 17 bases. CDR3 sequence (DNA): TGCGCCAGCAGCTTGTTTCTGGGAGGACGAACCACCGGGGAGCTGTTTTTT. Translation gives CASSLFLGGRTTGELFF.

The chain carries TRBV5-1 and TRBJ1-2; D uncertain. The germline V and J ends were trimmed by 1 base and 8 bases, with 12 bases remaining between them. CDR1 is SGHRS and CDR2 is YFSETQ in the germline V gene. CDR3 length equals 13 residues. The CDR3 nucleotides read TGCGCCAGCAGCTTGAATCAGGTTGGAGGCTACACCTTC. It specifies CASSLNQVGGYTF. Variable domain in full (rest from reference TRBV5-1 and TRBJ1-2): KAGVTQTPRYLIKTRGQQVTLSCSPISGHRSVSWYQQTPGQGLQFLFEYFSETQRNKGNFPGRFSGRQFSNSRSEMNVSTLELGDSALYLCASSLNQVGGYTFGSGTRLTVV.

This clonotype was seen ten or more times. This rearrangement joins TRBV30 to TRBJ2-3, with D unclear. Germline V gives CDR1 GTSNPN, CDR2 SVGIG (reference sequence). Trimming cost V 3 bases and J 0 bases, with 7 bases left between them. CDR3 length equals 13 residues. CDR3 sequence (DNA): TGTGCCTGGAGCGCCGGGAGCACAGATACGCAGTATTTT. As protein: CAWSAGSTDTQYF.

This clonotype was found many times. The chain employs TRBV28 and TRBJ2-7, with D uncertain. V shed 8 bases and J shed 4 bases, with 15 bases lying between them. In germline, CDR1 is MDHEN, CDR2 SYDVKM. This CDR3 region has 13 residues. CDR3 amino acids: CASEPPGAYEQYF. In DNA, the CDR3 is TGTGCCAGCGAACCCCCGGGCGCATACGAGCAGTACTTC.

This clonotype has at least ten counts. The CDR3 spells CSARGLAYEQYF. CDR3 in DNA: TGCAGTGCTAGAGGACTAGCCTACGAGCAGTACTTC. The chain carries TRBV20-1 and TRBJ2-7; weak D call: TRBD2 (6 bases). The CDR3 runs 12 residues. Trimming stripped 1 base from V and 2 bases from J, with 6 bases between. CDR1 DFQATT and CDR2 SNEGSKA come from the germline V gene (reference sequence).

This clonotype appeared many times. This chain connects TRBV5-1 to TRBJ1-2, with TRBD1 identical over 7 bases. In germline, CDR1 is SGHRS, CDR2 YFSETQ. The CDR3 contains 13 residues. Trimming took 4 bases from V and 7 from J; bases not matched to a gene: 7. CDR3 amino acids: CASSVGQHIGYTF. For the CDR3, the DNA is TGCGCCAGCAGCGTGGGACAGCACATTGGCTACACCTTC.